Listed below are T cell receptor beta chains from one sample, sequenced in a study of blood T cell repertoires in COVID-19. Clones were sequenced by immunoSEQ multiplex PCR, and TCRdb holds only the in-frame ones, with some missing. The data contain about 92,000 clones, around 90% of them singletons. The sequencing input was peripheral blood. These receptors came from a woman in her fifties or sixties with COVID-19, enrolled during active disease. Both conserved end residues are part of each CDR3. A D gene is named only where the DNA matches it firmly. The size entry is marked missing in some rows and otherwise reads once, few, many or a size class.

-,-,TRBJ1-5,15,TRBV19,TGTGCCAGTAAGAGCGTACCGGGTGGCAATCAGCCCCAGCATTTT,CASKSVPGGNQPQHF
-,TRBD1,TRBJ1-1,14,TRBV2,TGTGCCAGCTGGCATGGACAGGGGGCCACTGAAGCTTTCTTT,CASWHGQGATEAFF
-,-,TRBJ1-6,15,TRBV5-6,TGTGCCAGCAGCTCAGGGACACTATATAATTCACCCCTCCACTTT,CASSSGTLYNSPLHF
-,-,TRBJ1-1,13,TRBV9,TGTGCCAGCAGCACAACAGCGAACACTGAAGCTTTCTTT,CASSTTANTEAFF
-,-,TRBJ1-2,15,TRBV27,TGTGCCAGCAGTTTTTCGCCTACAGGAGCCTATGGCTACACCTTC,CASSFSPTGAYGYTF
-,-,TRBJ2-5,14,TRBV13,TGTGCCAGCAGCTTAACCAGGGCCGGTGAGACCCAGTACTTC,CASSLTRAGETQYF
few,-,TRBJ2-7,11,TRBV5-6,TGTGCCAGCAGCTCCCGGGACGAGCAGTACTTC,CASSSRDEQYF
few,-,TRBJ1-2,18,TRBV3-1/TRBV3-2,TGTGCCAGCAGCCAATATGGGGCAGCGAGGGAGGAGGACTATGGCTACACCTTC,CASSQYGAAREEDYGYTF
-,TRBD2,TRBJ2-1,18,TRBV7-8,TGTGCCAGCAGCTTCCACATACCGGGACTAGCGGGCGGGAATGAGCAGTTCTTC,CASSFHIPGLAGGNEQFF
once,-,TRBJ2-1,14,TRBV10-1,TGCGCCAGCAACCCCTCCGGACAGCTGGAGGAGCAGTTCTTC,CASNPSGQLEEQFF
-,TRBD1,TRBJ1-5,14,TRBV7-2,TGTGCCAGCAGCAAACAGGGGAGCAATCAGCCCCAGCATTTT,CASSKQGSNQPQHF
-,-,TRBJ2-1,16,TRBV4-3,TGCGCCAGCAGCCAAGAGTGGTCTAGCCCTTACAATGAGCAGTTCTTC,CASSQEWSSPYNEQFF
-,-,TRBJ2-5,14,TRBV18,TGTGCCAGCTCACCATCGGGACTTCAAGAGACCCAGTACTTC,CASSPSGLQETQYF
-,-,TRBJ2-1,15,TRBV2,TGTGCCAGCACCCCGCAGACAGCTTCCTACAATGAGCAGTTCTTC,CASTPQTASYNEQFF
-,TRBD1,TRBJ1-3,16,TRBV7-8,TGTGCCAGCAGCCGATTACAGGGGCGGACTGGAAACACCATATATTTT,CASSRLQGRTGNTIYF
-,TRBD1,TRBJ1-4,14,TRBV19,TGTGCCAGTACCCTCACAGGGGGCAGTGAAAAACTGTTTTTT,CASTLTGGSEKLFF
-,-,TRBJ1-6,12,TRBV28,TGTGCCAGCAGTTTATCGGGATCACCCCTCCACTTT,CASSLSGSPLHF
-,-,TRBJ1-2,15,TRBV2,TGTGCCAGCAGTTTACCCGGTCGCTCTCCCTATGGCTACACCTTC,CASSLPGRSPYGYTF
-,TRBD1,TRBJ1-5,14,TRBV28,TGTGCCAGCAGTTTCCGGGACAGGTATCAGCCCCAGCATTTT,CASSFRDRYQPQHF
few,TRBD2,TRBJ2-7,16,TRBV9,TGTGCCAGCAGCGCATCTAGCGGGGGGTTCTCCTACGAGCAGTACTTC,CASSASSGGFSYEQYF
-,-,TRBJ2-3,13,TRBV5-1,TGCGCCAGCAGCTATACAGGTTTAGATACGCAGTATTTT,CASSYTGLDTQYF
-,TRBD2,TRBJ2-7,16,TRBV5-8,TGTGCCAGCAGCTTGCCGCGCCTAGCGGGATCCTACGAGCAGTACTTC,CASSLPRLAGSYEQYF
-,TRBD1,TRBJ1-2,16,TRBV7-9,TGTGCCAGCAGCTTTGTTGGGGGGACAGTCCGCTATGGCTACACCTTC,CASSFVGGTVRYGYTF
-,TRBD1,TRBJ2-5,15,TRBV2,TGTGCCACCCCCCGGGGACAGTCAGGTCAAGAGACCCAGTACTTC,CATPRGQSGQETQYF
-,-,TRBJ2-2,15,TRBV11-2,TGTGCCAGCAGCTTAGCTACTAGCTTGACCGGGGAGCTGTTTTTT,CASSLATSLTGELFF
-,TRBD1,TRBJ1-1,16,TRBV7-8,TGTGCCAGCAGCACCCGGGACAGTATTCTAGGGACTGAAGCTTTCTTT,CASSTRDSILGTEAFF
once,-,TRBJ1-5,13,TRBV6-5,TGTGCCAGCAGGCGTCGGGGAGACCAGCCCCAGCATTTT,CASRRRGDQPQHF